This T cell receptor beta chain was profiled in a study of T cell repertoires in cytomegalovirus infection. This clonotype occurred many times. TCRdb processed the reads anew with MiXCR; each CDR3 protein has one entry. The table has hundreds of thousands of distinct CDR3 sequences, 9.5% seen once; the top ten hold 3.5% to 4.5%. The clonotype originates from a human donor in good health (CMV status not recorded). Some clones in this sample may be carry-over from other donors' samples. The specimen was PBMCs.

The CDR3 DNA is TGTGCCAGTAGTATAGTAGGGACGAACACTGAAGCTTTCTTT. Translated, it gives CASSIVGTNTEAFF. The rearrangement joins TRBV19 to TRBJ1-1; the D gene is possibly TRBD1 (5 bases). Trimming left V 1 base short and J 1 base short, with 7 bases between. Germline CDR1 and CDR2: LNHDA and SQIVND (reference sequence). The length of the CDR3 is 14 residues.